This T cell receptor (beta chain) appears in the sequencing data of a study of blood T cell repertoires in COVID-19. Study-level information: The origin of the acute and convalescent COVID-19 samples was the United States, Italy and Spain. In each case, the material was cDNA or gDNA derived from T cells, B-cell-depleted T cells, or PBMCs.

Per the germline V gene, CDR1 is MNHEY and CDR2 is SMNVEV (reference sequence). V lost 2 bases and J lost 2; bases outside the gene matches: 10. The CDR3 totals 17 residues. A Seattle source enrolled patients during active infection and followed them longitudinally. Per the study methods: Quantification of nucleated cells was approximated via reference gene primer amplification. Here immunoSEQ multiplex PCR was the method, and the copy in TCRdb shows in-frame clones only, minus some. V, J and clone size derive from that table, while D and trimming were established from the DNA sequence. In the table there are about 230,000 clones, about nine tenths of which are singletons.

This TCR came from a man in his forties or fifties with COVID-19, enrolled during active disease. The rearrangement links TRBV27 to TRBJ2-7, with 9 bases aligning to TRBD1. Sequencing was done on a sample of peripheral blood. The CDR3, as DNA: TGTGCCAGCAGTTTAACCATGGACAGGGGAGTTGCCTACGAGCAGTACTTC. Translating it yields CASSLTMDRGVAYEQYF.